A selection of T cell receptor beta chains follows, all from one sample in a study of T-cell reconstitution after alpha-beta-depleted transplantation in children. Via MiXCR, TCRdb re-called the PCR reads, giving one row per CDR3 protein. In the table there are hundreds of thousands of distinct CDR3 sequences, around 16% of which are singletons. Sequenced material: PBMCs, mostly from graft donor cells, taken 360 days after TCRalphabeta/CD19-depleted stem cell transplant. The receptors here all came from a boy in the first two years of life who had a stem cell transplant for Wiskott-Aldrich syndrome, so the T cells may come from the graft donor. Both conserved end residues are part of each CDR3. D genes are given only for firm matches. Size values are once, few and many counts, or a class for expanded clones, and some rows have none.

len: 13; v_gene: TRBV11-2; d_gene: NA; j_gene: TRBJ1-2; abundance: NA; CDR3aa: CASSAGFPSGYTF; CDR3nt: TGTGCCAGCAGCGCAGGGTTCCCGAGTGGCTACACCTTC
len: 10; v_gene: TRBV25-1; d_gene: NA; j_gene: TRBJ2-1; abundance: few; CDR3aa: CATQANEQFF; CDR3nt: TGTGCCACTCAGGCTAATGAGCAGTTCTTC
len: 19; v_gene: TRBV11-2; d_gene: TRBD2; j_gene: TRBJ2-1; abundance: few; CDR3aa: CASSPRLRLARSSYNEQFF; CDR3nt: TGTGCCAGCAGCCCACGACTAAGACTAGCGCGAAGCTCCTACAATGAGCAGTTCTTC
len: 15; v_gene: TRBV11-2; d_gene: TRBD2; j_gene: TRBJ2-1; abundance: few; CDR3aa: CASSASSGGNNEQFF; CDR3nt: TGTGCCAGCAGCGCATCTAGCGGGGGTAACAATGAGCAGTTCTTC
len: 13; v_gene: TRBV20-1; d_gene: NA; j_gene: TRBJ2-3; abundance: few; CDR3aa: CSASASNTDTQYF; CDR3nt: TGCAGTGCTAGCGCTAGCAACACAGATACGCAGTATTTT
len: 14; v_gene: TRBV24-1; d_gene: TRBD1; j_gene: TRBJ2-5; abundance: NA; CDR3aa: CATSDFTGEETQYF; CDR3nt: TGTGCCACCAGTGATTTTACAGGGGAAGAGACCCAGTACTTC
len: 13; v_gene: TRBV15; d_gene: NA; j_gene: TRBJ2-1; abundance: many; CDR3aa: CATWVSSYNEQFF; CDR3nt: TGTGCCACCTGGGTTAGCTCCTACAATGAGCAGTTCTTC
len: 14; v_gene: TRBV11-2; d_gene: NA; j_gene: TRBJ2-7; abundance: NA; CDR3aa: CASMGTPRNYEQYF; CDR3nt: TGTGCCAGCATGGGGACTCCCCGAAACTACGAGCAGTACTTC
len: 18; v_gene: TRBV6-2/TRBV6-3; d_gene: TRBD2; j_gene: TRBJ2-1; abundance: NA; CDR3aa: CASTYPILAGGPYNEQFF; CDR3nt: TGTGCCAGCACCTACCCCATACTAGCGGGAGGGCCATACAATGAGCAGTTCTTC
len: 12; v_gene: TRBV29-1; d_gene: NA; j_gene: TRBJ2-5; abundance: NA; CDR3aa: CSVAGDRETQYF; CDR3nt: TGCAGCGTTGCAGGAGACCGGGAGACCCAGTACTTC
len: 18; v_gene: TRBV24-1; d_gene: NA; j_gene: TRBJ2-5; abundance: few; CDR3aa: CATSEAGTLNPAQETQYF; CDR3nt: TGTGCCACCAGTGAGGCCGGGACACTTAATCCGGCACAAGAGACCCAGTACTTC
len: 15; v_gene: TRBV12-3/TRBV12-4; d_gene: NA; j_gene: TRBJ2-3; abundance: NA; CDR3aa: CASSSGWAFTYTQYF; CDR3nt: TGTGCCAGCAGTTCCGGGTGGGCGTTCACGTATACGCAGTATTTT
len: 14; v_gene: TRBV27; d_gene: NA; j_gene: TRBJ2-1; abundance: few; CDR3aa: CASTLIKGDKEQFF; CDR3nt: TGTGCCAGCACCCTGATTAAGGGGGATAAGGAGCAGTTCTTC
len: 15; v_gene: TRBV2; d_gene: TRBD2; j_gene: TRBJ2-7; abundance: few; CDR3aa: CASSYPGLARYEQYF; CDR3nt: TGTGCCAGCAGCTATCCGGGACTAGCGCGGTACGAGCAGTACTTC
len: 16; v_gene: TRBV27; d_gene: TRBD2; j_gene: TRBJ2-3; abundance: many; CDR3aa: CASSPLAGGGTDTQYF; CDR3nt: TGTGCCAGCAGTCCTCTAGCGGGGGGCGGGACAGATACGCAGTATTTT
len: 16; v_gene: TRBV15; d_gene: NA; j_gene: TRBJ2-7; abundance: NA; CDR3aa: CATSRYQPKWGGEQYF; CDR3nt: TGTGCCACCAGCAGGTACCAGCCAAAGTGGGGTGGCGAGCAGTACTTC
len: 15; v_gene: TRBV28; d_gene: TRBD1; j_gene: TRBJ2-3; abundance: few; CDR3aa: CASSVGTGEPHTQYF; CDR3nt: TGTGCCAGCAGCGTTGGGACAGGGGAGCCGCATACGCAGTATTTT
len: 13; v_gene: TRBV24-1; d_gene: TRBD1; j_gene: TRBJ2-1; abundance: few; CDR3aa: CATRDRAPSEQFF; CDR3nt: TGTGCCACCAGGGACAGGGCCCCCAGCGAGCAGTTCTTC
len: 12; v_gene: TRBV27; d_gene: NA; j_gene: TRBJ2-1; abundance: NA; CDR3aa: CASSLIGYEQFF; CDR3nt: TGTGCCAGCAGTTTAATCGGGTATGAGCAGTTCTTC
len: 14; v_gene: TRBV7-6; d_gene: TRBD1; j_gene: TRBJ2-7; abundance: NA; CDR3aa: CASSPRDRDYEQYF; CDR3nt: TGTGCCAGCAGCCCCCGGGACAGGGACTACGAGCAGTACTTC
len: 11; v_gene: TRBV25-1; d_gene: NA; j_gene: TRBJ2-7; abundance: few; CDR3aa: CASGALYEQYF; CDR3nt: TGTGCCAGCGGGGCCCTCTACGAGCAGTACTTC
len: 14; v_gene: TRBV7-9; d_gene: NA; j_gene: TRBJ1-3; abundance: NA; CDR3aa: CASSSPRSGNTIYF; CDR3nt: TGTGCCAGCAGCTCACCCCGGAGTGGAAACACCATATATTTT
len: 12; v_gene: TRBV10-2; d_gene: NA; j_gene: TRBJ1-2; abundance: few; CDR3aa: CASRPTGIGYTF; CDR3nt: TGCGCCAGCAGACCTACAGGGATAGGCTACACCTTC
len: 11; v_gene: TRBV30; d_gene: NA; j_gene: TRBJ2-5; abundance: NA; CDR3aa: CAWSLGETQYF; CDR3nt: TGTGCCTGGAGTCTCGGGGAGACCCAGTACTTC